This T cell receptor (beta chain) is from a study of T-cell reconstitution after alpha-beta-depleted transplantation in children (dated by TCRdb to the mid-2010s). Turning to the overall study: The study quantitatively tracked T-cell immune reconstitution after TCRalphabeta/CD19-depleted allogeneic hematopoietic cell transplantation in children using TCR repertoire profiling.

This clonotype was counted many times. Its recognized antigen is unknown. Base qualities are not recorded, but no much larger clone differs from it by a single base. The library was built by means of PCR. Sequencing relied on an Illumina HiSeq 2500. To normalize quantification of the TCRbeta repertoire, the TCR libraries were built with molecular barcoding that relied on unique molecular identifiers. TCRdb's own reprocessing of the public reads used fastp at Q25 and MiXCR and kept productive beta chains. Entries are consolidated by CDR3 protein sequence, retaining the most common genes and DNA. The sample data list a few hundred thousand distinct CDR3 sequences, and around 13% of these were observed just once. The top ten hold less than 6.5% of the sample. V loses 3 bases of germline sequence and J loses 9 bases, and the interval between the two ends is 11 bases. The CDR3 measures 12 amino acids from cysteine to phenylalanine. Of all the DNA, just the CDR3 is kept, 36 bases in frame from base 1.

This sequence was found in a human donor who donated a stem cell graft to a child with combined immunodeficiency. The chain employs TRBV12-3 or TRBV12-4 and TRBJ1-2, with TRBD1 tentatively as D gene (6 bases match). The sample in question was PBMCs from the stem cell graft donor, obtained from the stem cell graft. The CDR3 protein sequence reads: CASSLGAASYTF. The sequence in DNA is TGTGCCAGCAGTTTGGGGGCCGCGAGCTACACCTTC.